The 4 T cell receptor beta chains below come from one sample, sequenced in a study of long-term antiretroviral therapy in people with HIV. A v3.0 immunoSEQ assay was performed at survey level. Measured with immunoSEQ multiplex PCR; TCRdb has only the in-frame clones, and not every one. The sample carries around 32,000 clones, 95% to 98% recorded once. Specimen: unsorted PBMCs, collected 7.6 years after starting antiretroviral therapy. Source of these receptors: a man aged 25-45 years with HIV.

This chain joins TRBV5-1 and TRBJ2-1; D call uncertain. The germline V and J ends were trimmed by 1 base and 0 bases, with 11 bases remaining between them. The germline V gene encodes CDR1 SGHRS and CDR2 YFSETQ. CDR3 length equals 16 residues. CDR3 protein: CASSLLASSSYNEQFF. The CDR3 DNA is TGCGCCAGCAGCTTGTTAGCCTCGAGCTCCTACAATGAGCAGTTCTTC.

The chain uses TRBV10-3 and TRBJ2-7, with D uncertain. This CDR3 contains 12 residues. From germline, CDR1 is ENHRY and CDR2 SYGVKD. Trimming pared 6 bases from V and 7 bases from J, leaving 13 bases between. CDR3 protein: CAIRGPGAEQYF. CDR3 nucleotides: TGTGCCATCAGAGGTCCAGGAGCGGAGCAGTACTTC.

V usage is TRBV2 and J usage is TRBJ2-5; TRBD1 might be the D (5 bases). The germline V gene has CDR1 SNHLY and CDR2 FYNNEI. CDR3 size: 15 residues. Deletions cut 6 bases from V and 0 bases from J, with 14 bases between. The CDR3 coding sequence is TGTGCCAGCAGCGCCTCGGCGACAGACCAAGAGACCCAGTACTTC. Protein sequence: CASSASATDQETQYF.

This chain connects TRBV2 to TRBJ2-7, with D uncertain. The length of the CDR3 is 13 residues. V was cut by 4 bases and J by 4 bases, with 11 bases left in between. The V gene's germline CDR1 is SNHLY and CDR2 FYNNEI. This chain's CDR3 is CASSAYSLYEQYF. The CDR3 bases are TGTGCCAGCAGTGCTTATTCGCTATACGAGCAGTACTTC.